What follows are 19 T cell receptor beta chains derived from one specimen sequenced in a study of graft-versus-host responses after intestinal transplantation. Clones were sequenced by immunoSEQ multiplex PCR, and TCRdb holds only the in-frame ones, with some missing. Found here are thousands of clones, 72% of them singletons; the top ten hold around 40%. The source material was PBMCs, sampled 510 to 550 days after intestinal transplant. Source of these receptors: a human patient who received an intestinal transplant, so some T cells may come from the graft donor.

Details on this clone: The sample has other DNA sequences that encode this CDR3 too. The CDR3 here is CASSLRGADYEQYF. CDR3 nucleotides: TGTGCCAGCAGCTTAAGGGGCGCGGATTACGAGCAGTACTTC. The chain carries TRBV7-9 and TRBJ2-7; TRBD1 might be the D (5 bases). Per the germline V gene, CDR1 is SEHNR and CDR2 is FQNEAQ (reference sequence). This CDR3 has 14 amino acids. Trimming cost V 2 bases and J 4 bases, with 12 bases left between them.

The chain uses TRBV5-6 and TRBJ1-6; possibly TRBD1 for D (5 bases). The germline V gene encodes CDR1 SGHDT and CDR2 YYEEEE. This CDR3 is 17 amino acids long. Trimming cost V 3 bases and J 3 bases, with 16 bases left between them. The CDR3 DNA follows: TGTGCCAGCAGCTGGCAACCGGGACCCTACTATAATTCACCCCTCCACTTT. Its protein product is CASSWQPGPYYNSPLHF.

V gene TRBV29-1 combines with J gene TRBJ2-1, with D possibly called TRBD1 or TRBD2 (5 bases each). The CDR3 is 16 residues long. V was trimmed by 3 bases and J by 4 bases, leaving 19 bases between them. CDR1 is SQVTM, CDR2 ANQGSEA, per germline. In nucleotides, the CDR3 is TGCAGCGTTGATCTTTCCTGGGGGATTGTGTACAATGAGCAGTTCTTC. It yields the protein CSVDLSWGIVYNEQFF.

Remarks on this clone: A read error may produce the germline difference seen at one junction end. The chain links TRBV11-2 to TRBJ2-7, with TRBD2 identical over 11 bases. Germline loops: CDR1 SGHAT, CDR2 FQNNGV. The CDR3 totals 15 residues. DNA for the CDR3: TGCGCCAGCAGCCCTCGACTAGCGGGGATCTACGAGCAGTACTTC. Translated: CASSPRLAGIYEQYF. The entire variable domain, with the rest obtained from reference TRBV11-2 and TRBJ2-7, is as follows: EAGVAQSPRYKIIEKRQSVAFWCNPISGHATLYWYQQILGQGPKLLIQFQNNGVVDDSQLPKDRFSAERLKGVDSTLKIQPAKLEDSAVYLCASSPRLAGIYEQYFGPGTRLTVT.

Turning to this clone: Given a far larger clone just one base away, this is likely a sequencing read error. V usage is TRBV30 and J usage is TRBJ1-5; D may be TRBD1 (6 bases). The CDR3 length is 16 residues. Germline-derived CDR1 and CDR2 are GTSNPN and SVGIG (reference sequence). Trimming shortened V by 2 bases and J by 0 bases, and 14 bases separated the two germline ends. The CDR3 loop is CAWSLQGYYSNQPQHF. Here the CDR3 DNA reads TGTGCCTGGAGTTTACAGGGATACTATAGCAATCAGCCCCAGCATTTT.

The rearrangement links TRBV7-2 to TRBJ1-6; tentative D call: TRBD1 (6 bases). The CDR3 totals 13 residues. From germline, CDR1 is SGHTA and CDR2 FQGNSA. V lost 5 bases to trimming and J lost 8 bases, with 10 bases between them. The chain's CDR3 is CASSRRGDSPLHF. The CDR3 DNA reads TGTGCCAGCAGCCGGAGGGGGGATTCACCCCTCCACTTT.

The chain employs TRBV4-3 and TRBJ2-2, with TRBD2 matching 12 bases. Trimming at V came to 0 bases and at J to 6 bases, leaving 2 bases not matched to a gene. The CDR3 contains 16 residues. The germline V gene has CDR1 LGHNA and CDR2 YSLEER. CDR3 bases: TGCGCCAGCAGCCAAGAGCCTAGCGGGGGGGCCGGGGAGCTGTTTTTT. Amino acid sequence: CASSQEPSGGAGELFF.

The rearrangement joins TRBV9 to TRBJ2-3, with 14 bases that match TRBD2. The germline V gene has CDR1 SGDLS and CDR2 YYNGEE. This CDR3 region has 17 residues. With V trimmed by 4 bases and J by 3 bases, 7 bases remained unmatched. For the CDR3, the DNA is TGTGCCAGCAGCCTAGGGACTAGCGGGGGACTTACAGATACGCAGTATTTT. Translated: CASSLGTSGGLTDTQYF.

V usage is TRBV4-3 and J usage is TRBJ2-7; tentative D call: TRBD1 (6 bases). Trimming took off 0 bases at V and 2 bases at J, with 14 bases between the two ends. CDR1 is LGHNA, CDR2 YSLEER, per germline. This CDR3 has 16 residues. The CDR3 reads CASSQDLQGPPYEQYF. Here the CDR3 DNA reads TGCGCCAGCAGCCAAGATCTCCAGGGGCCACCCTACGAGCAGTACTTC.

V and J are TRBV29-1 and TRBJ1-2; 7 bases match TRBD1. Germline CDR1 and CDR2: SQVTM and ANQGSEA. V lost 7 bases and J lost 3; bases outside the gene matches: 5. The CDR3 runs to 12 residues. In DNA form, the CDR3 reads TGCAGCGCCATTACAGGGGACTATGGCTACACCTTC. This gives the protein CSAITGDYGYTF. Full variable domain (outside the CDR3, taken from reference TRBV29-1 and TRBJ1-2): SAVISQKPSRDICQRGTSLTIQCQVDSQVTMMFWYRQQPGQSLTLIATANQGSEATYESGFVIDKFPISRPNLTFSTLTVSNMSPEDSSIYLCSAITGDYGYTFGSGTRLTVV.

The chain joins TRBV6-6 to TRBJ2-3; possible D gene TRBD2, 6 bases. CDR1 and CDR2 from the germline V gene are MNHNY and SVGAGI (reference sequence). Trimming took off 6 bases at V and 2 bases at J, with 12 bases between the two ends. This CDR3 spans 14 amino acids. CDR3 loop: CASSSAGFTDTQYF. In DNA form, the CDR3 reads TGTGCCAGCAGCTCGGCGGGGTTCACAGATACGCAGTATTTT.

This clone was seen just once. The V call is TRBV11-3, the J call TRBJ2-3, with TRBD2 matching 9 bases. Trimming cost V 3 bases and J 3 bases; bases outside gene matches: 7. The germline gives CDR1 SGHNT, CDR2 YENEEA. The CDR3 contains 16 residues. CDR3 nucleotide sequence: TGTGCCAGCAGCTTCTTAGGGACTAGCTCTACAGATACGCAGTATTTT. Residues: CASSFLGTSSTDTQYF.

CDR3 DNA: TGTGCCAGCAGCTTTTCTGTGAACACTGAAGCTTTCTTT. Translated, it gives CASSFSVNTEAFF. The chain uses TRBV11-3 and TRBJ1-1, with D unclear. Trimming cost V 3 bases and J 0 bases, with 5 bases left between them. Germline values: CDR1 SGHNT, CDR2 YENEEA. The CDR3 length is 13 residues.

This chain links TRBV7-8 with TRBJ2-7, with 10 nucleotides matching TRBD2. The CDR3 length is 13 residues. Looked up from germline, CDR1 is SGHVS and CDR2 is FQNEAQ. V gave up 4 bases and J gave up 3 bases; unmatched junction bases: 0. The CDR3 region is CASSSSGGYEQYF. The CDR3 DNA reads TGTGCCAGCAGCTCTAGCGGGGGCTACGAGCAGTACTTC.

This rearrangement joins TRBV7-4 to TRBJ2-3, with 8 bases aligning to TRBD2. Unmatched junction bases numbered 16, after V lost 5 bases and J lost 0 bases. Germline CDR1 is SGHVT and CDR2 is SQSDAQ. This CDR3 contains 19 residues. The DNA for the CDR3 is TGTGCCAGCAGCCCCCGGAGTGGGCGGGGGGTCCGGAGCACAGATACGCAGTATTTT. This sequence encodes CASSPRSGRGVRSTDTQYF.

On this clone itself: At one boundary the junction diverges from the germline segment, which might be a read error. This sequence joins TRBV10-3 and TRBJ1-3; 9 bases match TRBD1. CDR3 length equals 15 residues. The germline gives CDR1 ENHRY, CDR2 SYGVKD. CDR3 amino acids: CASSYPGTGGNTIYF. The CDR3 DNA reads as TGTGCCAGCAGTTACCCCGGGACAGGGGGAAACACCATATATTTT.

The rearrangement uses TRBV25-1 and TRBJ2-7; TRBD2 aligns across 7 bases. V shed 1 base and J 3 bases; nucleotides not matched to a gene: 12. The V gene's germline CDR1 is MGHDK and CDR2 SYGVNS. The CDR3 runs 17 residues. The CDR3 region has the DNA TGTGCCAGCAGTGAATCTTCCGGGGGGAGGGACTACTACGAGCAGTACTTC. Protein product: CASSESSGGRDYYEQYF.

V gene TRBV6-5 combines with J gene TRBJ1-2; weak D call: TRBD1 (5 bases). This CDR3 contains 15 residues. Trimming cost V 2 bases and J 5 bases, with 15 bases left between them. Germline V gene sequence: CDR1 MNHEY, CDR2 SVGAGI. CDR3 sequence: CASSYPGGFGYGYTF. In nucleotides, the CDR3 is TGTGCCAGCAGTTACCCCGGGGGGTTTGGTTATGGCTACACCTTC.

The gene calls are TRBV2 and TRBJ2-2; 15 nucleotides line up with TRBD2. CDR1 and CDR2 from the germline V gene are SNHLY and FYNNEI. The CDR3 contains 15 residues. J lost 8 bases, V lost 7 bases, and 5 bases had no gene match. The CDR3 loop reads CASNGLAGGMGELFF. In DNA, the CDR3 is TGTGCCAGCAATGGACTAGCGGGGGGGATGGGGGAGCTGTTTTTT.